This record concerns one TCR beta chain sequence. Libraries were prepared by immunoSEQ multiplex PCR; TCRdb keeps only in-frame clonotypes and omits some of them. The table for this sample gives approximately 190,000 clones. The data derive from a study of control samples from healthy donors and cancer patients. This CDR3 region has 16 residues. Germline values: CDR1 SGHAT, CDR2 FQNNGV. Trimming took 1 base from V and 1 from J, leaving 13 bases between them. The sequencing sample was made of blood. The receptor was derived from a woman aged 30 to 39 in good health. The rearrangement joins TRBV11-2 to TRBJ1-1, with a weak D call TRBD1 (5 bases). Here the CDR3 reads CASSLVWGIRNTEAFF. As DNA, the CDR3 is TGTGCCAGCAGCTTAGTATGGGGGATTCGGAACACTGAAGCTTTCTTT.